One and the same sample provided the 8 T cell receptor beta chains below, sequenced in a study of T cell responses to AZD1222 COVID-19 vaccine. The table came from immunoSEQ multiplex PCR; TCRdb's copy has only in-frame clones and leaves some out. This sample carries around 120,000 clones, about nine tenths of them seen once, and the ten largest clones take 15% to 20%. The sample in question was peripheral blood, obtained on day 0 of MenACWY control vaccination. These receptors were obtained from an adult in good health.

The chain carries TRBV19 and TRBJ2-7, with unresolved D. The CDR3 runs to 12 residues. Germline CDR1 and CDR2: LNHDA and SQIVND (reference sequence). Trimming shortened V by 5 bases and J by 3 bases, and 8 bases separated the two germline ends. The CDR3 reads CASSAPGYEQYF. CDR3 nucleotides: TGTGCCAGTAGTGCCCCCGGCTACGAGCAGTACTTC.

The V call is TRBV19, the J call TRBJ2-1; 7 nucleotides agree with TRBD1. V trimming: 6 bases; J trimming: 4 bases; junction bases outside the gene matches: 3. This CDR3 region has 13 residues. From germline, CDR1 is LNHDA and CDR2 SQIVND (reference sequence). The CDR3 is CASSPTGYNEQFF. CDR3 bases: TGTGCCAGTAGCCCGACAGGGTACAATGAGCAGTTCTTC.

The chain carries TRBV6-1 and TRBJ2-7; D gene uncertain. Trimming cost V 3 bases and J 3 bases, with 12 bases left between them. Germline lookup yields CDR1 MNHNS and CDR2 SASEGT. This CDR3 spans 14 amino acids. CDR3 sequence: CASSEGILVYEQYF. CDR3 nucleotide sequence: TGTGCCAGCAGTGAGGGGATATTGGTCTACGAGCAGTACTTC.

The rearrangement uses TRBV21-1 and TRBJ1-2; the table's D call TRBD1 went unverified against the DNA. TRBV21-1 is a known pseudogene. The CDR3 contains 14 residues. CDR3 region: CASSKGQLHYGYTF. In nucleotides, the CDR3 is TGTGCCAGCAGCAAGGGACAGCTACACTATGGCTACACCTTC.

This sequence joins TRBV6-5 and TRBJ1-2, with D maybe TRBD1 (6 bases). The germline V and J ends were trimmed by 10 bases and 0 bases, with 15 bases remaining between them. The germline gives CDR1 MNHEY, CDR2 SVGAGI. The CDR3 spans 14 residues. CDR3 sequence reads: CATVLTGTNYGYTF. DNA for the CDR3: TGTGCCACGGTTTTAACAGGGACTAACTATGGCTACACCTTC.

The chain carries TRBV29-1 and TRBJ1-1, with TRBD1 matching 8 bases. The CDR3 has 14 amino acids. V was clipped by 4 bases and J by 6 bases; unmatched bases: 10. Germline V gene lookup returns CDR1 SQVTM and CDR2 ANQGSEA. The CDR3 protein is CSVVAGGPSAEAFF. The DNA of the CDR3 is TGCAGCGTTGTTGCAGGGGGCCCTTCCGCTGAAGCTTTCTTT.

The J gene is TRBJ2-7, the V gene TRBV9; 7 bases align to TRBD2. The CDR3 contains 14 residues. Germline V lookup: CDR1 SGDLS, CDR2 YYNGEE. The trim removed 1 base at V and 9 bases at J, leaving 10 bases unmatched. DNA for the CDR3: TGTGCCAGCAGCGTATCTGGGGGAGGGAGGGTGCAGTACTTC. Its translation is CASSVSGGGRVQYF.

The CDR3 region is CASREGLNTEAFF. The DNA of the CDR3 is TGCGCCAGCAGGGAGGGCTTGAACACTGAAGCTTTCTTT. V gene TRBV5-1 combines with J gene TRBJ1-1; D call uncertain. Trimming left V 5 bases short and J 0 bases short, with 8 bases between. Germline CDR1 and CDR2: SGHRS and YFSETQ. The CDR3 extends over 13 amino acids.